This TCR beta chain was retrieved from a study of cytomegalovirus exposure and HLA in healthy donors. Germline CDR1 reads SEHNR; CDR2 reads FQNEAQ (reference sequence). V was pared by 3 bases and J by 7 bases, with 16 bases between. The CDR3 spans 14 residues. A multiplex PCR was run with 60 Vbeta primers and 13 Jbeta primers. Clones were read by immunoSEQ multiplex PCR, and TCRdb kept only the in-frame ones, dropping some. This table holds around 97,000 clones, roughly 10% found once. General study findings and limits: Presence/absence analyses treated sequencing depth as roughly uniform across donors. Investigators reported approximately 150 TCR beta chains as tied to cytomegalovirus. CMV antigen specificity of a few CMV-associated chains was confirmed in vitro.

In its sample, this clone was seen many times. What it binds is not known. This sequence originates from a man over 45 in good health and CMV-seropositive. Sequencing input: PBMCs. V gene TRBV7-9 combines with J gene TRBJ2-7, with D perhaps matching TRBD2 (5 bases). This chain's CDR3 is CASSLEALSGEQYF. As DNA, the CDR3 is TGTGCCAGCAGCTTGGAGGCACTAAGTGGTGAGCAGTACTTC.